This TCR beta chain was found in a study of blood T cell repertoires in COVID-19. The overall study: Italy, Spain and the United States were the sources of the convalescent and acute COVID-19 samples. T cells, B-cell-depleted T cells, or PBMCs supplied cDNA or gDNA.

Source study methods: Using reference gene primer amplification, nucleated cell counts were estimated. Libraries were prepared by immunoSEQ multiplex PCR; TCRdb keeps only in-frame clonotypes and omits some of them. Clonal size and the V and J genes are those of that table, whereas D and trimming came from the DNA. The profile shows around 260,000 clones, around nine tenths of them singletons. The CDR3 extends over 14 amino acids. With 4 bases clipped from V and 1 base from J, the junction kept 3 bases outside the gene matches. CDR1 and CDR2 from the germline V gene are SGHNT and YYREEE (reference sequence).

This receptor was obtained from a man aged 35 to 55 who had recovered from COVID-19. The chain combines TRBV5-4 with TRBJ2-5, with TRBD2 matching over 8 bases. The source material was peripheral blood. The CDR3 nucleotides are TGTGCCAGCAGCCAAAGCGGGGGCCAAGAGACCCAGTACTTC. Its translation is CASSQSGGQETQYF.